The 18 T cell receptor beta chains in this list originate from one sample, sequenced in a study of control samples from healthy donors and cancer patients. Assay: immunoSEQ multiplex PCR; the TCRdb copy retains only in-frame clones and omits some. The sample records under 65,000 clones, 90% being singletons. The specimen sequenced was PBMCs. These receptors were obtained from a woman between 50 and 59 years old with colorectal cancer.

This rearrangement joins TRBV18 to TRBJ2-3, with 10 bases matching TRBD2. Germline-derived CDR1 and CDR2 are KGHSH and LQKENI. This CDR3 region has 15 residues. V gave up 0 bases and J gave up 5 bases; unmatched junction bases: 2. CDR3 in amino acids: CASSPPASGGDTQYF. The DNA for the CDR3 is TGTGCCAGCTCACCACCGGCTAGCGGGGGAGATACGCAGTATTTT.

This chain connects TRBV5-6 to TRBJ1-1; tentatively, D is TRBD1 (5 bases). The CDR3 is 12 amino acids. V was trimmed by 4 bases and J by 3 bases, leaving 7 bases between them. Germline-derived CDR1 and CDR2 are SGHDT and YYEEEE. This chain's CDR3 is CASSQGHTEAFF. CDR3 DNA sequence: TGTGCCAGCAGCCAGGGCCACACTGAAGCTTTCTTT.

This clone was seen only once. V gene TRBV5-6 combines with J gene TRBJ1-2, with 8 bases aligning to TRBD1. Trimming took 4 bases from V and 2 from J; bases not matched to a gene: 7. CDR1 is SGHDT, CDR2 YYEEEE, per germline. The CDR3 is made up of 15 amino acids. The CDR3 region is CASSPPGQENYGYTF. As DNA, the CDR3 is TGTGCCAGCAGCCCCCCGGGACAGGAGAACTATGGCTACACCTTC.

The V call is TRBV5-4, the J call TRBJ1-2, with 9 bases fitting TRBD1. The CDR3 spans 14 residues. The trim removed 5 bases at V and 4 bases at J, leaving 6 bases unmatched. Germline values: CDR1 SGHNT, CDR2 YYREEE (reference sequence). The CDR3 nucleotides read TGTGCCAGCAGGCCGGGACAGGGCGTCTATGGCTACACCTTC. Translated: CASRPGQGVYGYTF.

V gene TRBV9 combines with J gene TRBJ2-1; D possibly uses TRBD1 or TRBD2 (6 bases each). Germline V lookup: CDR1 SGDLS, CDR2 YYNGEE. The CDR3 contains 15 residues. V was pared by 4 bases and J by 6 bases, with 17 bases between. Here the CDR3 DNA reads TGTGCCAGCAGCACGCTGCCAGGGGACTCCAATGAGCAGTTCTTC. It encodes CASSTLPGDSNEQFF.

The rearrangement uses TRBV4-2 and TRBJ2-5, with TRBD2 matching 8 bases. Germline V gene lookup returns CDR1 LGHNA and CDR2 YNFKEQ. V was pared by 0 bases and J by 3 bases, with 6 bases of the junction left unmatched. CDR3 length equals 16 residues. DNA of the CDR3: TGTGCCAGCAGCCAAGATCTATGGCGGGGGGAAGAGACCCAGTACTTC. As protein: CASSQDLWRGEETQYF.

Written as DNA, the CDR3 is TGCGCCAGCAGCTTGCTCAGCGGGAGGTCCGATATGAGGAAGCTGTTTTTT. Protein product: CASSLLSGRSDMRKLFF. V and J are TRBV5-1 and TRBJ2-2; TRBD2 matches at 9 bases. The V gene end was trimmed by 1 base and the J gene end by 12 bases; junction bases not matched to a gene: 16. Germline V gene lookup returns CDR1 SGHRS and CDR2 YFSETQ. The CDR3 has 17 residues.

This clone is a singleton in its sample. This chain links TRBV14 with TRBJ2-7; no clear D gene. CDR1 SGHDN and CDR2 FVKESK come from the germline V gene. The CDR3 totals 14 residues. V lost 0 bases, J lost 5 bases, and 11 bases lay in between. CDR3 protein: CASSQDPTANEQYF. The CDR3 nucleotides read TGTGCCAGCAGCCAAGACCCAACCGCAAACGAGCAGTACTTC.

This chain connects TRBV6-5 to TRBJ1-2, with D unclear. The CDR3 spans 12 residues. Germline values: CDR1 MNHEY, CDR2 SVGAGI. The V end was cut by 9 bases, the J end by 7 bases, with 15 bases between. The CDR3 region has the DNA TGTGCCAGTTCCGGGGTCCGGGGTGGCTACACCTTC. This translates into CASSGVRGGYTF.

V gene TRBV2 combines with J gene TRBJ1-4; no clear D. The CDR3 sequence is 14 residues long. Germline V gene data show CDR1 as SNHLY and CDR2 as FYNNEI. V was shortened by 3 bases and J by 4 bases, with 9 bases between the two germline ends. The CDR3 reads CASSETRNNEKLFF. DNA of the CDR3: TGTGCCAGCAGTGAGACAAGGAATAATGAAAAACTGTTTTTT.

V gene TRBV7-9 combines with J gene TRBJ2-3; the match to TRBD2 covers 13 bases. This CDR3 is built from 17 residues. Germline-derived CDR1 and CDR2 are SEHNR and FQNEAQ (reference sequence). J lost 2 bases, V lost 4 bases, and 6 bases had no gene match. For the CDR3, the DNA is TGTGCCAGCAGCTATACTAGCGGGAGGGCCCTCACAGATACGCAGTATTTT. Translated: CASSYTSGRALTDTQYF.

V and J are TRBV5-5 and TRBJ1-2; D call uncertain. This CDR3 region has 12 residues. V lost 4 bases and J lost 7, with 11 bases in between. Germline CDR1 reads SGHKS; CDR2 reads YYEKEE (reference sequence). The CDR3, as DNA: TGTGCCAGCAGCCCATACACGGCTGGCTACACCTTC. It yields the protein CASSPYTAGYTF.

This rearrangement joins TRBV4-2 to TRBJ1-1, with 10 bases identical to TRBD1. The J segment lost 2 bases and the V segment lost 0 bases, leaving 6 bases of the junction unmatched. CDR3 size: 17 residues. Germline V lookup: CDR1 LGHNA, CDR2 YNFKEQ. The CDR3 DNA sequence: TGTGCCAGCAGCCAAGATCCGGGGACAGGGGTAAACACTGAAGCTTTCTTT. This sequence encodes CASSQDPGTGVNTEAFF.

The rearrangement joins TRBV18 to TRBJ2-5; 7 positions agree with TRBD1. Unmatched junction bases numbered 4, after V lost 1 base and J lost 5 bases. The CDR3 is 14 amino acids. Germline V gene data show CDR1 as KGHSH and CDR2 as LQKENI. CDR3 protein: CASSPLTGQETQYF. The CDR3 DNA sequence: TGTGCCAGCTCACCACTGACGGGACAGGAGACCCAGTACTTC.

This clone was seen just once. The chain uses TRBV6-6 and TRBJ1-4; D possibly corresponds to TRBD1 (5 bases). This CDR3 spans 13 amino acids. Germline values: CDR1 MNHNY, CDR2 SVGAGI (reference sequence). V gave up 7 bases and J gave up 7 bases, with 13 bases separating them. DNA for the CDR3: TGTGCCAGCACCCCGAGCGGGGGTGAAAAACTGTTTTTT. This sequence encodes CASTPSGGEKLFF.

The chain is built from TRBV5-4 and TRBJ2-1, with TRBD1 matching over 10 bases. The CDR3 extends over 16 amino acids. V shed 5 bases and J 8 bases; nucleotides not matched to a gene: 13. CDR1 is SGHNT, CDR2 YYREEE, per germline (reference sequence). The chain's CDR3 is CASRSEDRGRFYEQFF. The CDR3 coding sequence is TGTGCCAGCAGATCCGAAGACAGGGGGCGTTTTTATGAGCAGTTCTTC.

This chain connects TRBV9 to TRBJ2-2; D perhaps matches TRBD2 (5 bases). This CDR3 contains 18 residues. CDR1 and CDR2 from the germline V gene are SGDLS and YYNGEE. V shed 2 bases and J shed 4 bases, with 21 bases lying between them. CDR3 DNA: TGTGCCAGCAGCGTTAGGTCAGGTCGGGATTTGGGCACCGGGGAGCTGTTTTTT. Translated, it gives CASSVRSGRDLGTGELFF.

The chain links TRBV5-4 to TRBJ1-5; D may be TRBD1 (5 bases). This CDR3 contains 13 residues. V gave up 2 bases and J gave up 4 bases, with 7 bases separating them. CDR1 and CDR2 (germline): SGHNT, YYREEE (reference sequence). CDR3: CASSLDRNQPQHF. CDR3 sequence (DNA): TGTGCCAGCAGCTTAGACAGAAATCAGCCCCAGCATTTT.